Sequencing of this T cell receptor beta chain was carried out in a study of T cell responses to AZD1222 COVID-19 vaccine. Study results and caveats: Unmutated variant regions reportedly attract nearly half of all spike-specific TCRs. Mostly white British, mostly female donors; authors suggested clonal diversity may be underestimated. Baseline serology detected seropositivity in only 5 to 7 AZD1222 recipients.

Points on this clone: Its antigen is currently unknown.

V was trimmed by 4 bases and J by 8 bases, leaving 24 bases between them. The CDR3 totals 16 residues. From germline, CDR1 is SGHRS and CDR2 YFSETQ. Sequencing was performed with immunoSEQ multiplex PCR; in TCRdb, only in-frame clones are kept and a portion is missing. Among about 95,000 clones listed, roughly 91% were seen once. The genes are TRBV5-1 and TRBJ1-2, with D perhaps matching TRBD1 (6 bases). The TCR originated in an adult in good health. The sample in question was peripheral blood, obtained on day 0 of AZD1222 vaccination. Written as DNA, the CDR3 is TGCGCCAGCAGCCCCGCCACCTATACAGGGCGAGAGGGCTACACCTTC. Amino acid sequence: CASSPATYTGREGYTF.